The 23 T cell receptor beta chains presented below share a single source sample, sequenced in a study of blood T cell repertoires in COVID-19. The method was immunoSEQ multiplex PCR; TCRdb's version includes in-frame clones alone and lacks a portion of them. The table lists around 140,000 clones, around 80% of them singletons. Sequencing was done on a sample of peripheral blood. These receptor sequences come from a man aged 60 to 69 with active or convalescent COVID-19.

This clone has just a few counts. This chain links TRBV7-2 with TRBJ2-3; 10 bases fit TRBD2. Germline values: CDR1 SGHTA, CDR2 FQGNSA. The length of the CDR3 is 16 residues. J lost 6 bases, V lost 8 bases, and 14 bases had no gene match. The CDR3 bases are TGTGCCAGCCTTGGGGTCCTAGCGGGAGTTGCGGATACGCAGTATTTT. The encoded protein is CASLGVLAGVADTQYF.

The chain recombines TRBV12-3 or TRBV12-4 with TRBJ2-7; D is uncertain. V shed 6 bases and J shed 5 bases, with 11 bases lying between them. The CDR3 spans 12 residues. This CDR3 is CASRPGSHEQYF. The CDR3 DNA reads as TGTGCCAGCAGGCCGGGTTCCCACGAGCAGTACTTC.

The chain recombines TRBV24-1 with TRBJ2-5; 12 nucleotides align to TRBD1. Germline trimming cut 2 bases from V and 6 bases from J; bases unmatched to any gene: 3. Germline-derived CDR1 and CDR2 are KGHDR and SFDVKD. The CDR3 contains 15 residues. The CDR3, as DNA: TGTGCCACCAGTGATTCAGGGACAGGGGGCCAGACCCAGTACTTC. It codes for CATSDSGTGGQTQYF.

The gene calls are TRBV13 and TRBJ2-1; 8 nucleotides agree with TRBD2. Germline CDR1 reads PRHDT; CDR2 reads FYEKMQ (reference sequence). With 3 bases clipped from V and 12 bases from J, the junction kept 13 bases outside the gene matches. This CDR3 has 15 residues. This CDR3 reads CASSLIAGIPGGQFF. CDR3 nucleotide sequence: TGTGCCAGCAGCTTGATAGCGGGGATCCCAGGCGGGCAGTTCTTC. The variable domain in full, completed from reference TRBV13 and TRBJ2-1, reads AAGVIQSPRHLIKEKRETATLKCYPIPRHDTVYWYQQGPGQDPQFLISFYEKMQSDKGSIPDRFSAQQFSDYHSELNMSSLELGDSALYFCASSLIAGIPGGQFFGPGTRLTVL.

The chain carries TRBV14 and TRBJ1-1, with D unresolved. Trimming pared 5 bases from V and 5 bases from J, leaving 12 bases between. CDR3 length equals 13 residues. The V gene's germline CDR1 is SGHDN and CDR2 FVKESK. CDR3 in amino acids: CASSSLGATEAFF. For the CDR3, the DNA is TGTGCCAGCAGCTCCTTGGGAGCGACTGAAGCTTTCTTT.

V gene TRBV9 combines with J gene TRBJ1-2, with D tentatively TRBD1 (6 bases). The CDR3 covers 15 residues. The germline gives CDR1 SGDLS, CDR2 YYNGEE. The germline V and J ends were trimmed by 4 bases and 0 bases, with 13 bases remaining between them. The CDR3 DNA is TGTGCCAGCAGCCCTCAAGGGGGAGCTAACTATGGCTACACCTTC. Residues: CASSPQGGANYGYTF. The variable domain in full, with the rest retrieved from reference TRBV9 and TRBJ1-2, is DSGVTQTPKHLITATGQRVTLRCSPRSGDLSVYWYQQSLDQGLQFLIQYYNGEERAKGNILERFSAQQFPDLHSELNLSSLELGDSALYFCASSPQGGANYGYTFGSGTRLTVV.

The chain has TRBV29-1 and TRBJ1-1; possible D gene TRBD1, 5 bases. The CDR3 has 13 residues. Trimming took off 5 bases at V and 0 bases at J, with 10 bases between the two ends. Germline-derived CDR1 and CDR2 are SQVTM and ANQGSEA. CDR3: CSVRQIMNTEAFF. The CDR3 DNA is TGCAGCGTTCGACAGATCATGAACACTGAAGCTTTCTTT.

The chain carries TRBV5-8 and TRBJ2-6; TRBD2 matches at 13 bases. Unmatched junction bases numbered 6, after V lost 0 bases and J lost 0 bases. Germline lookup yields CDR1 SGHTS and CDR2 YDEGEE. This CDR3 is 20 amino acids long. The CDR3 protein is CASSLDPRLAGGSGANVLTF. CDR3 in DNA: TGTGCCAGCAGCTTGGACCCCCGACTAGCGGGGGGCTCTGGGGCCAACGTCCTGACTTTC.

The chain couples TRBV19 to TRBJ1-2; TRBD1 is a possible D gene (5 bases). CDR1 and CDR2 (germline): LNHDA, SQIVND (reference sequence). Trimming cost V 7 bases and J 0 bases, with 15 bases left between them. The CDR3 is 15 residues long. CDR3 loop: CASIGTGGANYGYTF. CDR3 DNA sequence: TGTGCCAGTATCGGAACGGGGGGAGCTAACTATGGCTACACCTTC.

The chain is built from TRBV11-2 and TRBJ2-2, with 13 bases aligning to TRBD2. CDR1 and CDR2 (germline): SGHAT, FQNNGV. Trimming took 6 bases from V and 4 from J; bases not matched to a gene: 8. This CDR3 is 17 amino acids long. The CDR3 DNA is TGTGCCAGCAGGTCCGGGACTAGCGGGGCACGCACCGGGGAGCTGTTTTTT. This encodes CASRSGTSGARTGELFF.

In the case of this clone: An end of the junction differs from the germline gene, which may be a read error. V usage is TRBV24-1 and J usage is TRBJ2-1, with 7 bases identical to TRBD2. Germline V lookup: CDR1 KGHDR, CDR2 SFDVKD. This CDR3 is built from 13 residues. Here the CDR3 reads CATSDAGWEGSVF. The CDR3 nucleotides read TGTGCCACCAGTGACGCCGGATGGGAGGGCTCGGTCTTC.

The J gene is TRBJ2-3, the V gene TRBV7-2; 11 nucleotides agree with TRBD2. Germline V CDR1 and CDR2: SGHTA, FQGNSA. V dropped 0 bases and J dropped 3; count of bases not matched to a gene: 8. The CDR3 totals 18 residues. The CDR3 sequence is CASSLARFSGGVTDTQYF. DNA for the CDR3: TGTGCCAGCAGCTTAGCGCGGTTTAGCGGGGGGGTTACAGATACGCAGTATTTT.

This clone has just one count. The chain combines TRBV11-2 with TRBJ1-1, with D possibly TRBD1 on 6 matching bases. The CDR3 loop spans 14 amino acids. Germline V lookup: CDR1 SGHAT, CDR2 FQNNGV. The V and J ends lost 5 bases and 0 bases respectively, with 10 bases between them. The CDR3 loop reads CASSLGQVNTEAFF. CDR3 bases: TGTGCCAGCAGCCTGGGACAAGTGAACACTGAAGCTTTCTTT.

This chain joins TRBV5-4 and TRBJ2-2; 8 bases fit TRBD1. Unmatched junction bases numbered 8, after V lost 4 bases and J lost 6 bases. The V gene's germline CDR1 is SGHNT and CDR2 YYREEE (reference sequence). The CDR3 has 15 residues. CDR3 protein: CASSRGTGPSGELFF. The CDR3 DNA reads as TGTGCCAGCAGCCGCGGGACAGGACCATCCGGGGAGCTGTTTTTT.

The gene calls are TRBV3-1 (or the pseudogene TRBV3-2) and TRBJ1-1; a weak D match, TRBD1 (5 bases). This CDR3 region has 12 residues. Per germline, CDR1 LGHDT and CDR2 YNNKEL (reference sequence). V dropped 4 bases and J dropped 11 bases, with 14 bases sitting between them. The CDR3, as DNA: TGTGCCAGCAGCCCAGGGCGAACCGAGGCTTTCTTT. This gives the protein CASSPGRTEAFF.

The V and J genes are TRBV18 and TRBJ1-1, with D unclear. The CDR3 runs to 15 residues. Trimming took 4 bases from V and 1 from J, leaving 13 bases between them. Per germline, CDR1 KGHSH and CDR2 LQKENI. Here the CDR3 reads CASSLQSTANTEAFF. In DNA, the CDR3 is TGTGCCAGCTCACTACAATCGACTGCGAACACTGAAGCTTTCTTT.

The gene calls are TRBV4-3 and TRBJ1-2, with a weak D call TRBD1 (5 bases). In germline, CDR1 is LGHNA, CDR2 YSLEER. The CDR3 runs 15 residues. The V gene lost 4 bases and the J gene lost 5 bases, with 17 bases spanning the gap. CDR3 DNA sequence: TGCGCCAGCAGCCTAGCTTGGGACTCCCTATATGGCTACACCTTC. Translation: CASSLAWDSLYGYTF.

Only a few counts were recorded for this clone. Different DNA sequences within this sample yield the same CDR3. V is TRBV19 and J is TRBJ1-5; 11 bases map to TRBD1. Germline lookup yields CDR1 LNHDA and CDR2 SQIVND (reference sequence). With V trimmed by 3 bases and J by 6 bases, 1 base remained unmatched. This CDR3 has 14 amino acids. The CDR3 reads CASSIGQGAQPQHF. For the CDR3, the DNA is TGTGCCAGTAGTATTGGACAGGGGGCTCAGCCCCAGCATTTT.

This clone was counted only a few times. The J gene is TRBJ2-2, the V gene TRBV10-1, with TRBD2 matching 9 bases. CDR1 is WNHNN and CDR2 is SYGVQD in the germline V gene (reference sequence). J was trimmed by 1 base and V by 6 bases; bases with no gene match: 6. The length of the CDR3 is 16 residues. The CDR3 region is CASSSGTSRNTGELFF. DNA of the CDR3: TGCGCCAGCAGCTCCGGGACTAGCAGGAACACCGGGGAGCTGTTTTTT.

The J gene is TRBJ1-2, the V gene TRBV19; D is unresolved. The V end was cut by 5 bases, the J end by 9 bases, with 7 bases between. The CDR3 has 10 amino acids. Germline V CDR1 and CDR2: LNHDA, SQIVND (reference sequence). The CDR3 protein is CASSSGSYTF. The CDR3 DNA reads TGTGCCAGTAGTTCGGGGAGCTACACCTTC. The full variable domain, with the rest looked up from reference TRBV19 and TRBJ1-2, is DGGITQSPKYLFRKEGQNVTLSCEQNLNHDAMYWYRQDPGQGLRLIYYSQIVNDFQKGDIAEGYSVSREKKESFPLTVTSAQKNPTAFYLCASSSGSYTFGSGTRLTVV.

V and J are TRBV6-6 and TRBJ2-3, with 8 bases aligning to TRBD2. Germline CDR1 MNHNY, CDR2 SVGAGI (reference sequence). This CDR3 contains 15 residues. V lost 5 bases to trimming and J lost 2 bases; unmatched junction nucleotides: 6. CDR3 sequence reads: CASSAGTRHTDTQYF. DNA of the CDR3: TGTGCCAGCAGTGCCGGGACTAGGCACACAGATACGCAGTATTTT.

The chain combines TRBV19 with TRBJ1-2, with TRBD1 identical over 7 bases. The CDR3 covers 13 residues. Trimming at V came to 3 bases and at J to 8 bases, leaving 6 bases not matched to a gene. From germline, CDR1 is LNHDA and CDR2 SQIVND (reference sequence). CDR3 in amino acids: CASSIGTVWGYTF. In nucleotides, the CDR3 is TGTGCCAGTAGTATCGGGACAGTATGGGGCTACACCTTC.

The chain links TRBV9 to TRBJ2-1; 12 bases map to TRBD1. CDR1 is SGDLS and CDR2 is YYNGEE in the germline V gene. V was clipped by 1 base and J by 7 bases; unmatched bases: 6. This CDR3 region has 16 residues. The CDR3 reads CASSVLPGQGANEQFF. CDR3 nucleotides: TGTGCCAGCAGCGTACTACCGGGACAGGGGGCAAATGAGCAGTTCTTC. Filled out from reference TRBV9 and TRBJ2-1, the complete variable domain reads DSGVTQTPKHLITATGQRVTLRCSPRSGDLSVYWYQQSLDQGLQFLIQYYNGEERAKGNILERFSAQQFPDLHSELNLSSLELGDSALYFCASSVLPGQGANEQFFGPGTRLTVL.